These 18 T cell receptor beta chains share one sample of origin, sequenced in a study of cytomegalovirus exposure and HLA in healthy donors. PCR used 60 Vbeta primers and 13 Jbeta primers. Clones were sequenced by immunoSEQ multiplex PCR, and TCRdb holds only the in-frame ones, with some missing. The sample carries around 90,000 clones, around 64% recorded once. Sequenced input: PBMCs. The receptors shown here come from a human donor in good health.

The chain uses TRBV5-4 and TRBJ2-3; a possible D gene is TRBD1 (5 bases). Germline V lookup: CDR1 SGHNT, CDR2 YYREEE (reference sequence). V was clipped by 3 bases and J by 2 bases, with 13 bases between them. The CDR3 consists of 15 residues. The CDR3 region is CASSSIRTNTDTQYF. The DNA of the CDR3 is TGTGCCAGCAGCTCAATCAGGACAAACACAGATACGCAGTATTTT.

J is TRBJ2-6 and V is TRBV7-8; 7 nucleotides match TRBD1. The V segment lost 2 bases and the J segment 1 base; nucleotides outside the gene matches: 20. This CDR3 is 22 amino acids long. CDR1 and CDR2 from the germline V gene are SGHVS and FQNEAQ. The CDR3 DNA is TGTGCCAGCAGCTTATTTTCTGGACAGGCCGCACCTCGCTATTCTGGGGCCAACGTCCTGACTTTC. Translating it yields CASSLFSGQAAPRYSGANVLTF.

The chain joins TRBV5-4 to TRBJ1-2; 9 bases match TRBD1. The ends lost 0 bases at V and 7 bases at J; junction bases unmatched: 10. Germline CDR1 reads SGHNT; CDR2 reads YYREEE (reference sequence). CDR3 size: 16 residues. In DNA, the CDR3 is TGTGCCAGCAGCTTGGGCAATACAGGGGGCGCGAGTGGCTACACCTTC. Its translation is CASSLGNTGGASGYTF.

The chain employs TRBV5-5 and TRBJ2-7; 7 bases are shared with TRBD1. J lost 6 bases, V lost 0 bases, and 6 bases had no gene match. The CDR3 contains 14 residues. CDR1 and CDR2 (germline): SGHKS, YYEKEE (reference sequence). CDR3 sequence reads: CASSLVGRGTEQYF. The CDR3 DNA is TGTGCCAGCAGCTTGGTTGGCAGGGGGACCGAGCAGTACTTC.

The gene calls are TRBV30 and TRBJ1-6, with 10 bases aligning to TRBD1. Trimming took 3 bases from V and 8 from J; bases not matched to a gene: 7. The CDR3 has 15 amino acids. Germline-derived CDR1 and CDR2 are GTSNPN and SVGIG (reference sequence). DNA for the CDR3: TGTGCCTGGAGAGATGACAGGGGGCCGGATTCACCCCTCCACTTT. The encoded protein is CAWRDDRGPDSPLHF.

The V gene is TRBV19, the J gene TRBJ1-5, with a possible D match to TRBD1 (5 bases). CDR3 length: 17 amino acids. The V end lost 7 bases, the J end lost 1 base, and 20 bases lay between the germline ends. Looked up from germline, CDR1 is LNHDA and CDR2 is SQIVND (reference sequence). The CDR3 bases are TGTGCCAGTAAGCAAAACTCGGAGGGGCTGAGCAATCAGCCCCAGCATTTT. Translating it yields CASKQNSEGLSNQPQHF.

V gene TRBV18 combines with J gene TRBJ1-5; tentative D call: TRBD1 (5 bases). CDR3 size: 14 residues. CDR1 is KGHSH and CDR2 is LQKENI in the germline V gene. The germline V and J ends were trimmed by 6 bases and 3 bases, with 12 bases remaining between them. The CDR3 bases are TGTGCCAGCTCTCCAGACAGTTCCAATCAGCCCCAGCATTTT. Amino acids: CASSPDSSNQPQHF.

This clone came up a few times. The genes are TRBV9 and TRBJ2-3, with 7 bases fitting TRBD2. Germline CDR1 SGDLS, CDR2 YYNGEE. The ends lost 0 bases at V and 0 bases at J; junction bases unmatched: 4. The CDR3 is 16 residues long. The CDR3 region is CASSVGGRGSTDTQYF. The CDR3, as DNA: TGTGCCAGCAGCGTAGGTGGGCGGGGGAGCACAGATACGCAGTATTTT.

The CDR3 DNA reads as TGTGCCAGCAGCGTAACGGTGGAGTACCAAGAGACCCAGTACTTC. It encodes CASSVTVEYQETQYF. This chain joins TRBV9 and TRBJ2-5, with no clear D. Germline-derived CDR1 and CDR2 are SGDLS and YYNGEE. The CDR3 consists of 15 residues. Trimming took off 1 base at V and 0 bases at J, with 10 bases between the two ends.

V gene TRBV4-1 combines with J gene TRBJ2-5, with D unclear. The assigned J gene may be wrong: the sequence end matches TRBJ2-7 better. Germline values: CDR1 MGHRA, CDR2 YSYEKL. This CDR3 has 17 amino acids. This CDR3 reads CASSQDPPPLQSYEQYF. CDR3 bases: TGCGCCAGCAGCCAAGATCCCCCACCTCTACAGTCCTACGAGCAGTACTTC.

J is TRBJ2-2 and V is TRBV7-9, with a tentative D call TRBD2 (6 bases). The CDR3 consists of 15 residues. Trimming stripped 3 bases from V and 6 bases from J, with 14 bases between. Germline values: CDR1 SEHNR, CDR2 FQNEAQ (reference sequence). The CDR3: CASSLYAGGAGELFF. The CDR3 DNA reads TGTGCCAGCAGCTTGTATGCTGGAGGGGCCGGGGAGCTGTTTTTT.

This chain links TRBV2 with TRBJ1-2; D uncertain. Trimming left V 3 bases short and J 3 bases short, with 8 bases between. There are 13 residues in the CDR3. Germline values: CDR1 SNHLY, CDR2 FYNNEI. CDR3 sequence reads: CASSDARHYGYTF. Written as DNA, the CDR3 is TGTGCCAGCAGTGACGCCAGGCACTATGGCTACACCTTC.

The rearrangement joins TRBV7-3 to TRBJ2-5; TRBD2 agrees at 10 bases. V was pared by 2 bases and J by 5 bases, with 11 bases of the junction left unmatched. CDR3 size: 17 residues. The germline V gene encodes CDR1 SGHTA and CDR2 FQGTGA. DNA of the CDR3: TGTGCCAGCAGCTTATCTAGCGGGGGTTCTGAGGGGGAGACCCAGTACTTC. It translates to CASSLSSGGSEGETQYF. The entire variable domain, with the rest obtained from reference TRBV7-3 and TRBJ2-5, is as follows: GAGVSQTPSNKVTEKGKYVELRCDPISGHTALYWYRQSLGQGPEFLIYFQGTGAADDSGLPNDRFFAVRPEGSVSTLKIQRTERGDSAVYLCASSLSSGGSEGETQYFGPGTRLLVL.

The chain employs TRBV19 and TRBJ2-4; 9 bases are shared with TRBD1. After removal of 6 bases from V and 0 bases from J, the junction contained 6 bases not matched to a gene. This CDR3 has 16 amino acids. Germline V lookup: CDR1 LNHDA, CDR2 SQIVND (reference sequence). The CDR3 DNA sequence: TGTGCCAGTAGCCCCGGGACAGGGTTAGCCAAAAACATTCAGTACTTC. Encoded protein: CASSPGTGLAKNIQYF.

The chain is built from TRBV15 and TRBJ1-2, with 10 positions matching TRBD1. The CDR3 runs to 15 residues. Germline trimming cut 5 bases from V and 8 bases from J; bases unmatched to any gene: 11. CDR1 and CDR2 (germline): LNHNV, YYDKDF (reference sequence). CDR3 protein: CATSPEGQGERGYTF. Here the CDR3 DNA reads TGTGCCACCAGCCCCGAAGGACAGGGGGAGAGGGGCTACACCTTC.

The rearrangement links TRBV7-3 to TRBJ2-3; D is perhaps TRBD2 (6 bases). Trimming stripped 0 bases from V and 6 bases from J, with 13 bases between. Looked up from germline, CDR1 is SGHTA and CDR2 is FQGTGA. The CDR3 length is 15 residues. The CDR3: CASSLTSGWSDTQYF. CDR3 sequence (DNA): TGTGCCAGCAGCTTAACTAGCGGATGGTCGGATACGCAGTATTTT.

This clone was counted a few times. The chain employs TRBV5-4 and TRBJ2-3, with 8 nucleotides matching TRBD2. The germline V gene has CDR1 SGHNT and CDR2 YYREEE (reference sequence). Trimming cost V 0 bases and J 1 base; bases outside gene matches: 4. This CDR3 has 16 amino acids. The CDR3 sequence: CASSLGLSGGTDTQYF. Here the CDR3 DNA reads TGTGCCAGCAGCTTGGGCCTTAGCGGGGGCACAGATACGCAGTATTTT.

The genes are TRBV19 and TRBJ2-7; the D gene is possibly TRBD2 (6 bases). Germline CDR1 is LNHDA and CDR2 is SQIVND (reference sequence). The V end lost 8 bases, the J end lost 0 bases, and 8 bases lay between the germline ends. The CDR3 is made up of 12 amino acids. CDR3 residues: CASVGSSYEQYF. CDR3 DNA: TGTGCCAGTGTCGGGAGCTCCTACGAGCAGTACTTC.